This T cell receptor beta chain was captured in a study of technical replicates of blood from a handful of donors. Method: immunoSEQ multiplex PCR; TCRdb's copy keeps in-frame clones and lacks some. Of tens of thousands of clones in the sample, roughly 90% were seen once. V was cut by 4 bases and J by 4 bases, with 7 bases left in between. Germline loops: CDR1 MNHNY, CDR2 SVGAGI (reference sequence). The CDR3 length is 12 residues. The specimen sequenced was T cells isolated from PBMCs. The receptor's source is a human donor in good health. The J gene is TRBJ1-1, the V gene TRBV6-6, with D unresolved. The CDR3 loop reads CASSFSGTEAFF. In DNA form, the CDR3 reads TGTGCCAGCAGTTTTAGTGGCACTGAAGCTTTCTTT.